This T cell receptor (beta chain) was obtained from a study of cytomegalovirus exposure and HLA in healthy donors. At the level of the study: T cells numbering around 190 million yielded more than 100 million unique TCR beta sequences in an earlier analysis.

The CDR3 spans 16 residues. Per the germline V gene, CDR1 is SGHRS and CDR2 is YFSETQ. Study-wide findings and caveats: A prior analysis recorded that most TCR beta V segments were productive about 90% or about 30% of the time. It was assumed in the presence/absence analyses that sequencing depth was roughly uniform across donors. Follow-up analysis later connected one missense variant in DCLRE1C with trimming of TCR beta V- and J-genes.

This clone was counted only a few times. Antigen: not known. An end of the junction does not agree with germline; a read error may underlie this. PCR was performed using 60 Vbeta and 13 Jbeta primers. Sequencing was performed with immunoSEQ multiplex PCR; in TCRdb, only in-frame clones are kept and a portion is missing. The table shows 150,000 or so clones, with roughly 76% occurring only once. The clonotype originates from a woman aged 18-29 years in good health and CMV-seropositive. Sequencing input: PBMCs. The chain has TRBV5-1 and TRBJ2-2, with D maybe TRBD1 (7 bases). This chain's CDR3 is CASSHQGGMNAGELFF. The CDR3 coding sequence is TGCGCCAGCAGCCATCAGGGGGGTATGAACGCCGGGGAGCTGTTTTTT.